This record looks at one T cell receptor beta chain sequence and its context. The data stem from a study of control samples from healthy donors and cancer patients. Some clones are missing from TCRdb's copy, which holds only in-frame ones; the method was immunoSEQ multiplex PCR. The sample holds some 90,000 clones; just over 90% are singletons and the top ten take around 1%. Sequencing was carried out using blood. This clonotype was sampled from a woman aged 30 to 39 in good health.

The CDR3, as DNA: TGTGCCAGCAGTCCCGGACAAACTCCCTACGAGCAGTACTTC. It is translated as CASSPGQTPYEQYF. This chain uses TRBV6-5 with TRBJ2-7, with a weak D call TRBD1 (5 bases). Germline V gives CDR1 MNHEY, CDR2 SVGAGI. The CDR3 loop spans 14 amino acids. Trimming pared 5 bases from V and 2 bases from J, leaving 13 bases between.